The 17 T cell receptor beta chains below come from one sample, sequenced in a study of blood T cell repertoires in COVID-19. Here immunoSEQ multiplex PCR was the method, and the copy in TCRdb shows in-frame clones only, minus some. Of around 250,000 clones listed, roughly 84% are singletons. The sequencing sample was made of peripheral blood. The origin of the receptors is a woman aged 18-29 years with acute or convalescent COVID-19.

This rearrangement joins TRBV28 to TRBJ2-1; 9 bases map to TRBD2. Germline V gene data show CDR1 as MDHEN and CDR2 as SYDVKM. The CDR3 is 14 amino acids. V lost 5 bases and J lost 5; bases outside the gene matches: 4. The CDR3 here is CASSKIAGDNEQFF. DNA for the CDR3: TGTGCCAGCAGTAAAATAGCGGGAGACAATGAGCAGTTCTTC.

This sequence joins TRBV6-5 and TRBJ2-3, with TRBD2 identical over 12 bases. The junction had 4 bases not matched to a gene; V was cut back by 8 bases and J by 1 base. Germline V gene lookup returns CDR1 MNHEY and CDR2 SVGAGI. The CDR3 spans 15 residues. As DNA, the CDR3 is TGTGCCAGCCGACGACTAGCGGGAGGCACAGATACGCAGTATTTT. It is translated as CASRRLAGGTDTQYF.

This chain uses TRBV30 with TRBJ2-7; TRBD1 is a possible D gene (5 bases). The V gene's germline CDR1 is GTSNPN and CDR2 SVGIG (reference sequence). The length of the CDR3 is 13 residues. V was pared by 0 bases and J by 2 bases, with 8 bases between. The CDR3, as DNA: TGTGCCTGGAGTGTACAGGAAACCTACGAGCAGTACTTC. Its translation is CAWSVQETYEQYF.

The V gene is TRBV15, the J gene TRBJ2-7, with 9 positions matching TRBD2. Trimming took 0 bases from V and 0 from J; bases not matched to a gene: 3. This CDR3 contains 16 residues. The germline V gene has CDR1 LNHNV and CDR2 YYDKDF (reference sequence). CDR3 residues: CATSRDRLAVSYEQYF. The CDR3 DNA reads TGTGCCACCAGCAGAGACAGACTAGCGGTCTCCTACGAGCAGTACTTC.

The chain recombines TRBV13 with TRBJ1-1; the match to TRBD1 covers 7 bases. V shed 5 bases and J 2 bases; nucleotides not matched to a gene: 5. Per germline, CDR1 PRHDT and CDR2 FYEKMQ (reference sequence). This CDR3 has 14 residues. In DNA, the CDR3 is TGTGCCAGCAGCCCCTGGGACAGTAACACTGAAGCTTTCTTT. Its translation is CASSPWDSNTEAFF.

This sequence joins TRBV7-9 and TRBJ2-6, with D perhaps TRBD1 (6 bases). Trimming shortened V by 5 bases and J by 0 bases, and 14 bases separated the two germline ends. The CDR3 length is 17 residues. Germline CDR1 and CDR2: SEHNR and FQNEAQ (reference sequence). The CDR3 reads CASSTDRLSSGANVLTF. The CDR3 region has the DNA TGTGCCAGCAGCACCGACAGGCTAAGCTCTGGGGCCAACGTCCTGACTTTC.

The genes are TRBV6-2 or TRBV6-3 and TRBJ2-7, with TRBD2 matching over 11 bases. The V gene's germline CDR1 is MNHEY and CDR2 SVGEGT. The CDR3 runs to 15 residues. The junction had 3 bases not matched to a gene; V was cut back by 5 bases and J by 0 bases. The CDR3 bases are TGTGCCAGCAGTGGAGGGACTAGCGGCTCCTACGAGCAGTACTTC. It encodes CASSGGTSGSYEQYF.

The chain combines TRBV7-9 with TRBJ2-1, with 8 bases identical to TRBD2. There are 15 residues in the CDR3. With V trimmed by 3 bases and J by 3 bases, 4 bases remained unmatched. CDR1 and CDR2 from the germline V gene are SEHNR and FQNEAQ (reference sequence). As DNA, the CDR3 is TGTGCCAGCAGCTTTGGACTAGCCTACTACAATGAGCAGTTCTTC. Its protein product is CASSFGLAYYNEQFF.

Only one count was recorded for this clone. This sequence joins TRBV5-1 and TRBJ2-1, with 10 bases identical to TRBD2. The CDR3 covers 19 residues. Germline CDR1 is SGHRS and CDR2 is YFSETQ. Trimming cost V 4 bases and J 4 bases; bases outside gene matches: 17. The chain's CDR3 is CASSPRTSGPVGFYNEQFF. In DNA form, the CDR3 reads TGCGCCAGCAGCCCCCGGACTAGCGGACCAGTGGGTTTTTACAATGAGCAGTTCTTC.

To note about this clone: Additional DNA sequences in this sample encode the identical CDR3. The chain couples TRBV18 to TRBJ1-1; 9 bases are a match to TRBD1. V shed 3 bases, J shed 1 base, and the junction held 0 bases outside the gene matches. Germline loops: CDR1 KGHSH, CDR2 LQKENI. The CDR3 length is 14 residues. The CDR3: CASSPGQGNTEAFF. CDR3 nucleotide sequence: TGTGCCAGCTCACCGGGACAGGGGAACACTGAAGCTTTCTTT. Supplemented by reference TRBV18 and TRBJ1-1, the full variable domain reads NAGVMQNPRHLVRRRGQEARLRCSPMKGHSHVYWYRQLPEEGLKFMVYLQKENIIDESGMPKERFSAEFPKEGPSILRIQQVVRGDSAAYFCASSPGQGNTEAFFGQGTRLTVV.

There are a few counts of this clone. V gene TRBV27 combines with J gene TRBJ1-1, with 8 bases aligning to TRBD1. Germline V gives CDR1 MNHEY, CDR2 SMNVEV (reference sequence). V gave up 5 bases and J gave up 6 bases; unmatched junction bases: 11. The CDR3 runs 15 residues. The CDR3 reads CASSRRTGKDPEAFF. The CDR3 DNA reads TGTGCCAGCAGTAGGCGGACAGGGAAGGATCCTGAAGCTTTCTTT.

The V gene is TRBV10-1, the J gene TRBJ2-1; 8 bases fit TRBD2. The CDR3 is 15 amino acids. CDR1 is WNHNN, CDR2 SYGVQD, per germline (reference sequence). Unmatched junction bases numbered 7, after V lost 6 bases and J lost 3 bases. The CDR3 is CASSRAGGSYNEQFF. The CDR3 region has the DNA TGCGCCAGCAGCCGGGCGGGAGGAAGCTACAATGAGCAGTTCTTC.

The rearrangement uses TRBV12-5 and TRBJ2-5; the match to TRBD2 covers 7 bases. Germline CDR1 is LGHNT and CDR2 is FRNRAP. This CDR3 contains 15 residues. Germline trimming cut 5 bases from V and 2 bases from J; bases unmatched to any gene: 8. The CDR3 loop is CASGPAGLGQETQYF. The CDR3 DNA reads TGTGCTAGTGGTCCAGCGGGGCTGGGGCAAGAGACCCAGTACTTC.

The chain employs TRBV30 and TRBJ2-7; perhaps TRBD1 as D (6 bases). V lost 5 bases and J 4 bases, leaving 18 bases between the germline ends. The CDR3 is 14 residues long. Germline assignment: CDR1 GTSNPN and CDR2 SVGIG (reference sequence). The CDR3 reads CAWGQDRKEYEQYF. In DNA form, the CDR3 reads TGTGCCTGGGGCCAGGACAGAAAAGAATACGAGCAGTACTTC. Full variable domain (outside the CDR3, taken from reference TRBV30 and TRBJ2-7): SQTIHQWPATLVQPVGSPLSLECTVEGTSNPNLYWYRQAAGRGLQLLFYSVGIGQISSEVPQNLSASRPQDRQFILSSKKLLLSDSGFYLCAWGQDRKEYEQYFGPGTRLTVT.

The V gene is TRBV5-6, the J gene TRBJ2-7; D may be TRBD2 (6 bases). V dropped 2 bases and J dropped 0 bases, with 18 bases sitting between them. Germline V gene data show CDR1 as SGHDT and CDR2 as YYEEEE. This CDR3 is built from 17 residues. Here the CDR3 reads CASSFEVGERASYEQYF. The DNA of the CDR3 is TGTGCCAGCAGCTTTGAGGTCGGCGAGCGGGCCTCCTACGAGCAGTACTTC. Using reference TRBV5-6 and TRBJ2-7 for the parts outside the CDR3, the full variable domain is DAGVTQSPTHLIKTRGQQVTLRCSPKSGHDTVSWYQQALGQGPQFIFQYYEEEERQRGNFPDRFSGHQFPNYSSELNVNALLLGDSALYLCASSFEVGERASYEQYFGPGTRLTVT.

The rearrangement uses TRBV3-1 (or the pseudogene TRBV3-2) and TRBJ1-6, with TRBD1 as a possible D gene (5 bases). V lost 4 bases to trimming and J lost 6 bases, with 7 bases between them. This CDR3 contains 13 residues. Germline V gives CDR1 LGHDT, CDR2 YNNKEL (reference sequence). CDR3 region: CASSRDSNSPLHF. CDR3 bases: TGTGCCAGCAGCCGAGACAGTAATTCACCCCTCCACTTT.

This chain links TRBV19 with TRBJ2-1; D perhaps matches TRBD2 (5 bases). Germline V lookup: CDR1 LNHDA, CDR2 SQIVND (reference sequence). There are 17 residues in the CDR3. Trimming took off 4 bases at V and 0 bases at J, with 16 bases between the two ends. The CDR3 loop reads CASSTPPGLSSYNEQFF. For the CDR3, the DNA is TGTGCCAGTAGTACCCCCCCCGGACTTAGCTCCTACAATGAGCAGTTCTTC.